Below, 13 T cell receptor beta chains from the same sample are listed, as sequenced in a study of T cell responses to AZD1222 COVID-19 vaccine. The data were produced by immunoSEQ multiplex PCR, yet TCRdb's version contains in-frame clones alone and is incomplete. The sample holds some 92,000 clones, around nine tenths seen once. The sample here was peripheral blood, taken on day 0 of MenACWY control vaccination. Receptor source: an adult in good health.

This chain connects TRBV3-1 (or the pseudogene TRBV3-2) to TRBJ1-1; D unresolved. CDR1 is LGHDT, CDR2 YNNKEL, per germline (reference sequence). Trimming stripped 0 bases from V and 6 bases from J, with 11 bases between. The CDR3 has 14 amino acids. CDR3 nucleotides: TGTGCCAGCAGCCAAGATAGCTTAAATGCTGAAGCTTTCTTT. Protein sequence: CASSQDSLNAEAFF.

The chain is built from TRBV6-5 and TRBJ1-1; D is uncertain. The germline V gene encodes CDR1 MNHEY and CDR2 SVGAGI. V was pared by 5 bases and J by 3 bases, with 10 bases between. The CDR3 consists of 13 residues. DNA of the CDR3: TGTGCCAGCAGTCCACAGTGGGACACTGAAGCTTTCTTT. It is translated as CASSPQWDTEAFF.

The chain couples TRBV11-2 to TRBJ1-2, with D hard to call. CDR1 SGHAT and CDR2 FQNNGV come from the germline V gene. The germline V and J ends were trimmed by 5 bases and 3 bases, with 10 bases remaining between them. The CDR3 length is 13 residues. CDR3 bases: TGTGCCAGCAGCCCGGCCCCAGACTATGGCTACACCTTC. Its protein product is CASSPAPDYGYTF.

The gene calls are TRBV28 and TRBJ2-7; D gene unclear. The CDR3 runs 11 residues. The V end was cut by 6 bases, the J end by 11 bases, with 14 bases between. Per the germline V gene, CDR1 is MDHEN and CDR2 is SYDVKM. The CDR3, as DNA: TGTGCCAGCAGCGAAGGGCAGAGTGAGTACTTC. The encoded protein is CASSEGQSEYF.

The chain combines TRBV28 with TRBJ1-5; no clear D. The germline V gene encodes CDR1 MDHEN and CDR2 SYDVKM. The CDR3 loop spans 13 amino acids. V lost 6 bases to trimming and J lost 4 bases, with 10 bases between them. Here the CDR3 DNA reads TGTGCCAGCAGCCCGGACGTTAATCAGCCCCAGCATTTT. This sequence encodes CASSPDVNQPQHF.

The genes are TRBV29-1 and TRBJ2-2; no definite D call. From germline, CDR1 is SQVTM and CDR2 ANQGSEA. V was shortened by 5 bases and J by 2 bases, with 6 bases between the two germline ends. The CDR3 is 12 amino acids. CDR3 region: CSVKGNTGELFF. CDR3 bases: TGCAGCGTTAAGGGTAACACCGGGGAGCTGTTTTTT.

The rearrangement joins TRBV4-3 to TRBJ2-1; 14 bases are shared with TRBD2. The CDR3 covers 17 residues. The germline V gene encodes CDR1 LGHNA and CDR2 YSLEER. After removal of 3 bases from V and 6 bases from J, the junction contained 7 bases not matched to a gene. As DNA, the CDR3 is TGCGCCAGCAGCCAGGAAGGACTAGCGGGGGGCCCCAATGAGCAGTTCTTC. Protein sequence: CASSQEGLAGGPNEQFF.

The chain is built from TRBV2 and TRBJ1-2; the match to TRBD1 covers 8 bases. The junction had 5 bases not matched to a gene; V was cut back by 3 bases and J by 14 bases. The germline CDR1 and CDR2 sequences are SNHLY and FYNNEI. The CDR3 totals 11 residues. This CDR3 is CASSEFQGATF. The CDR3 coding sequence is TGTGCCAGCAGTGAGTTTCAGGGGGCAACCTTC.

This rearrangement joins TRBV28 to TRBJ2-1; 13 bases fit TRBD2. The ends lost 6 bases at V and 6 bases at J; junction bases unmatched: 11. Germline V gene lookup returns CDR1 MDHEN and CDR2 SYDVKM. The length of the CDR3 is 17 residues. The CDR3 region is CASSQTSGRTEGNEQFF. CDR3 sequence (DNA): TGTGCCAGCAGCCAGACTAGCGGGAGGACCGAGGGCAATGAGCAGTTCTTC.

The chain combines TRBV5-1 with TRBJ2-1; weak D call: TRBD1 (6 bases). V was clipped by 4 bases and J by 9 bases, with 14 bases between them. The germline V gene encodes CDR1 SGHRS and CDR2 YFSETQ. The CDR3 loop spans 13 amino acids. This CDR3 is CASSGTGRSEQFF. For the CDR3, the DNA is TGCGCCAGCAGCGGAACAGGGCGGAGTGAGCAGTTCTTC. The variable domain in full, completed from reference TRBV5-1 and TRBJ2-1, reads KAGVTQTPRYLIKTRGQQVTLSCSPISGHRSVSWYQQTPGQGLQFLFEYFSETQRNKGNFPGRFSGRQFSNSRSEMNVSTLELGDSALYLCASSGTGRSEQFFGPGTRLTVL.

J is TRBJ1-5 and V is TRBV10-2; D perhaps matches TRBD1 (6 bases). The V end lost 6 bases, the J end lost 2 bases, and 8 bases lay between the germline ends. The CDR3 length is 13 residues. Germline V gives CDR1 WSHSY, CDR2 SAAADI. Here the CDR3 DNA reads TGCGCCAGCAGCGCAGGGGGCAATCAGCCCCAGCATTTT. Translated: CASSAGGNQPQHF.

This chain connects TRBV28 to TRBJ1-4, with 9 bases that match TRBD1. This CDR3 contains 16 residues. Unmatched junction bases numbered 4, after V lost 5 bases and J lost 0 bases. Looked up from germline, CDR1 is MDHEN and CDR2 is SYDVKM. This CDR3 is CASSATGGSTNEKLFF. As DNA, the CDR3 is TGTGCCAGCAGTGCGACAGGGGGGTCAACTAATGAAAAACTGTTTTTT.

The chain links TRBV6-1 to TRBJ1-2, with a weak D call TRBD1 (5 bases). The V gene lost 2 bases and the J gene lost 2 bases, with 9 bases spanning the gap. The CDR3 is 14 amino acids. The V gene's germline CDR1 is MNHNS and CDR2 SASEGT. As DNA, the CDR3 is TGTGCCAGCAGTGAACTCGGGGACAACTATGGCTACACCTTC. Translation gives CASSELGDNYGYTF.